The rows below give T cell receptor beta chains drawn from one sample of a study of control samples from healthy donors and cancer patients. The data were produced by immunoSEQ multiplex PCR, yet TCRdb's version contains in-frame clones alone and is incomplete. The data contain some 97,000 clones, roughly 87% of them singletons. Sequenced input: blood. These TCRs come from a woman aged 50 to 65 in good health. Each CDR3 is given with its conserved first and last residue. Each record gives: J gene, V gene, clone size, D gene, CDR3 protein, CDR3 DNA. The D gene is left open where the match is weak. Clone size is given for some rows only: seen once, a few or many times, or a class if the clone is expanded.

TRBJ2-7 | TRBV5-1 | NA | NA | CASSPRDPTYEQYF | TGCGCCAGCAGCCCCCGGGACCCAACCTACGAGCAGTACTTC
TRBJ2-3 | TRBV7-2 | NA | NA | CASSSRAGGKDTQYF | TGTGCCAGCAGCTCCCGCGCGGGTGGTAAAGATACGCAGTATTTT
TRBJ2-1 | TRBV29-1 | NA | TRBD1 | CSVVDRQGVSLEQFF | TGCAGCGTAGTAGATAGACAGGGGGTAAGCCTGGAGCAGTTCTTC
TRBJ1-6 | TRBV5-1 | NA | TRBD1 | CASSSLRQGEGSPLHF | TGCGCCAGCAGCTCGCTAAGACAGGGGGAAGGTTCACCCCTCCACTTT
TRBJ2-1 | TRBV27 | NA | NA | CASGSGQPGEDEQFF | TGTGCCAGCGGATCGGGACAGCCCGGGGAGGATGAGCAGTTCTTC
TRBJ1-1 | TRBV7-9 | NA | TRBD1 | CASPGTVNTEAFF | TGTGCCAGCCCCGGGACAGTCAACACTGAAGCTTTCTTT
TRBJ2-1 | TRBV7-2 | NA | TRBD2 | CASSRTGGYYNEQFF | TGTGCCAGCAGCCGGACGGGGGGGTACTACAATGAGCAGTTCTTC
TRBJ2-5 | TRBV18 | NA | NA | CASSPSNIFQETQYF | TGTGCCAGCTCACCCTCGAATATTTTCCAAGAGACCCAGTACTTC
TRBJ2-1 | TRBV7-2 | NA | TRBD1 | CASSLFSPTGGGEQFF | TGTGCCAGCAGCTTATTTTCCCCAACAGGGGGCGGTGAGCAGTTCTTC
TRBJ2-1 | TRBV30 | NA | NA | CAWSSNSGVYNEQFF | TGTGCCTGGAGTTCTAATAGCGGCGTTTACAATGAGCAGTTCTTC
TRBJ1-4 | TRBV12-3/TRBV12-4 | NA | NA | CASSLREKLFF | TGTGCCAGCAGTTTACGGGAAAAACTGTTTTTT
TRBJ1-1 | TRBV6-5 | NA | NA | CASSRLSSEAFF | TGTGCCAGCAGTCGCCTGAGTTCTGAAGCTTTCTTT
TRBJ2-1 | TRBV7-7 | NA | NA | CASSSSGAEQFF | TGTGCCAGCAGCTCCTCAGGGGCCGAGCAGTTCTTC
TRBJ1-5 | TRBV4-3 | NA | NA | CASSQGVNQPQHF | TGCGCCAGCAGCCAGGGGGTGAATCAGCCCCAGCATTTT
TRBJ2-7 | TRBV5-1 | NA | TRBD2 | CASSSSGASYEQYF | TGCGCCAGCTCCTCTAGCGGCGCATCCTACGAGCAGTACTTC
TRBJ2-3 | TRBV11-2 | once | TRBD2 | CASSWGSGGAGDTQYF | TGTGCCAGCAGCTGGGGGAGCGGGGGGGCCGGAGATACGCAGTATTTT
TRBJ1-1 | TRBV7-2 | NA | NA | CASSLAAGSTKAFF | TGTGCCAGCAGCTTAGCGGCTGGCTCGACAAAAGCTTTCTTT
TRBJ2-3 | TRBV6-5 | NA | NA | CASTNRRDTQYF | TGTGCCAGCACAAATCGGCGGGATACGCAGTATTTT
TRBJ1-6 | TRBV7-8 | NA | TRBD1 | CASSLRQLQGANSPLHF | TGTGCCAGCAGCTTACGCCAATTACAGGGGGCAAATTCACCCCTCCACTTT
TRBJ2-5 | TRBV15 | NA | NA | CATSRDRGYQETQYF | TGTGCCACCAGCAGAGATAGGGGCTACCAAGAGACCCAGTACTTC
TRBJ2-3 | TRBV7-2 | NA | NA | CASSLDGGLSTDTQYF | TGTGCCAGCAGCTTAGACGGCGGGCTGAGCACAGATACGCAGTATTTT
TRBJ2-5 | TRBV29-1 | NA | TRBD2 | CSVGVRGRARETQYF | TGCAGCGTTGGGGTACGCGGGAGGGCCCGGGAGACCCAGTACTTC
TRBJ2-7 | TRBV18 | NA | TRBD1 | CASSPATPGGRSYEQYF | TGTGCCAGCTCCCCCGCAACCCCAGGGGGCCGATCCTACGAGCAGTACTTC
TRBJ2-5 | TRBV6-2/TRBV6-3 | once | NA | CASSKGEAETQYF | TGTGCCAGCAGCAAGGGCGAAGCGGAGACCCAGTACTTC
TRBJ2-1 | TRBV12-3/TRBV12-4 | NA | NA | CASSLVGYNEQFF | TGTGCCAGCAGCCTAGTGGGCTACAATGAGCAGTTCTTC
TRBJ2-3 | TRBV4-3 | NA | TRBD2 | CASSQSLAGVTDTQYF | TGCGCCAGCAGCCAATCACTAGCGGGGGTCACAGATACGCAGTATTTT
TRBJ2-5 | TRBV7-2 | NA | NA | CASSSKAGGAETQYF | TGTGCCAGCAGCTCCAAAGCCGGGGGCGCAGAGACCCAGTACTTC
TRBJ2-3 | TRBV30 | once | TRBD2 | CAWSVGVLPSGGTDTQYF | TGTGCCTGGAGTGTAGGGGTCCTACCTAGCGGGGGCACAGATACGCAGTATTTT
TRBJ2-1 | TRBV3-1/TRBV3-2 | NA | TRBD2 | CASSPQGGRATYNEQFF | TGTGCCAGCAGCCCCCAGGGCGGGAGGGCCACCTACAATGAGCAGTTCTTC
TRBJ2-1 | TRBV11-3 | few | NA | CASSNYNEQFF | TGTGCCAGCAGCAACTACAATGAGCAGTTCTTC
TRBJ2-7 | TRBV11-1 | NA | NA | CASSYLGVEQYF | TGTGCCAGCAGCTATCTAGGGGTCGAGCAGTACTTC
TRBJ1-5 | TRBV19 | once | NA | CASSIWGTYSNQPQHF | TGTGCCAGTAGTATTTGGGGCACGTATAGCAATCAGCCCCAGCATTTT
TRBJ1-2 | TRBV7-9 | NA | NA | CASSPYSLSGYTF | TGTGCCAGCAGCCCATACTCCCTGAGTGGCTACACCTTC
TRBJ2-1 | TRBV29-1 | NA | TRBD2 | CSVELAVPSYNEQFF | TGCAGCGTTGAACTAGCGGTTCCGTCCTACAATGAGCAGTTCTTC
TRBJ1-5 | TRBV10-1 | NA | NA | CASSAGPGNQPQHF | TGCGCCAGCAGCGCCGGGCCTGGTAATCAGCCCCAGCATTTT
TRBJ2-1 | TRBV7-3 | NA | TRBD1 | CASSVLGGGHNEQFF | TGTGCCAGCAGCGTACTAGGGGGCGGTCACAATGAGCAGTTCTTC
TRBJ2-1 | TRBV7-9 | few | NA | CASSWGRQNEQFF | TGTGCCAGCAGCTGGGGCAGGCAGAATGAGCAGTTCTTC
TRBJ2-7 | TRBV14 | NA | NA | CASSPGTLWGSYEQYF | TGTGCCAGCAGCCCGGGGACCCTGTGGGGCTCCTACGAGCAGTACTTC
TRBJ2-5 | TRBV13 | NA | TRBD1 | CASSTRQGQETQYF | TGTGCCAGCAGCACCCGACAGGGGCAAGAGACCCAGTACTTC
TRBJ2-3 | TRBV6-2/TRBV6-3 | NA | TRBD2 | CASSYSMAGRAGVQTPQYF | TGTGCCAGCAGTTACTCGATGGCAGGGCGAGCGGGAGTACAGACCCCGCAGTATTTT
TRBJ1-5 | TRBV2 | NA | NA | CASSGGQPNQPQHF | TGCGCCAGCAGCGGCGGACAGCCCAATCAGCCCCAGCATTTT
TRBJ2-7 | TRBV5-6 | few | TRBD1 | CASSLGQGDYEQYF | TGTGCCAGCAGCTTGGGACAGGGCGACTACGAGCAGTACTTC
TRBJ1-5 | TRBV5-1 | NA | TRBD1 | CASSLEGQGGQPQHF | TGCGCCAGCAGCTTGGAAGGACAGGGGGGCCAGCCCCAGCATTTT
TRBJ1-5 | TRBV11-2 | NA | NA | CASSPLSGQPQHF | TGTGCCAGCAGCCCACTAAGCGGACAGCCCCAGCATTTT
TRBJ2-3 | TRBV24-1 | NA | NA | CATSDLDRFPIKQYF | TGTGCCACCAGTGATTTGGACAGATTCCCCATCAAGCAGTATTTT